These 30 T cell receptor beta chains originate from one sample sequenced in a study of metastatic and nonmetastatic thyroid tumors. TCRdb reanalyzed the PCR reads via MiXCR. The table lists some 28,000 clones, less than 25% of them singletons. Patients underwent thyroid surgery, and none had received any treatment before it. The sample comprised blood. The receptors here all came from a female donor with papillary thyroid cancer or a benign thyroid nodule (not recorded which). Some clones in this sample may be carry-over from other donors' samples.

This clone was counted at least ten times. This chain joins TRBV11-2 and TRBJ2-1; D might be TRBD1 (6 bases). CDR3 length equals 14 residues. The V and J ends lost 6 bases and 1 base respectively, with 10 bases between them. The germline V gene has CDR1 SGHAT and CDR2 FQNNGV. The CDR3 reads CASRQGTSYNEQFF. CDR3 DNA: TGTGCCAGCAGACAGGGTACGTCCTACAATGAGCAGTTCTTC.

This clone qualifies as medium-sized. The CDR3 sequence: CASSERTEPAEQYF. The CDR3 DNA follows: TGTGCCAGCAGTGAAAGAACTGAACCCGCCGAGCAGTACTTC. The gene calls are TRBV6-1 and TRBJ2-7; no definite D call. CDR1 is MNHNS and CDR2 is SASEGT in the germline V gene. The CDR3 contains 14 residues. V lost 2 bases, J lost 6 bases, and 14 bases lay in between.

Concerning this clone: The junction does not match germline at one end; this may be a read error. V and J are TRBV6-1 and TRBJ2-7; 10 bases agree with TRBD1. Germline lookup yields CDR1 MNHNS and CDR2 SASEGT. The CDR3 consists of 14 residues. CDR3 protein: CAISQEGQGLEHYF. CDR3 coding DNA: TGTGCCATCAGCCAGGAGGGACAGGGGCTCGAGCATTACTTC.

The rearrangement links TRBV30 to TRBJ2-1; D might be TRBD2 (6 bases). The germline CDR1 and CDR2 sequences are GTSNPN and SVGIG (reference sequence). The V and J ends lost 0 bases and 2 bases respectively, with 23 bases between them. The CDR3 runs 19 residues. This CDR3 reads CAWSVVLAAAGITYNEQFF. The CDR3 bases are TGTGCCTGGAGTGTAGTTTTAGCCGCGGCGGGGATCACCTACAATGAGCAGTTCTTC.

This clone was found a few times. V gene TRBV11-1 combines with J gene TRBJ1-2; 7 bases align to TRBD1. CDR3 length: 17 residues. Germline values: CDR1 SGHAT, CDR2 FQDESV (reference sequence). Unmatched junction bases numbered 17, after V lost 3 bases and J lost 7 bases. CDR3 loop: CASSLSWATGSVSGYTF. CDR3 nucleotides: TGTGCCAGCAGCTTGTCTTGGGCGACAGGGAGTGTCTCTGGCTACACCTTC.

This clone occurred many times. The V gene is TRBV7-9, the J gene TRBJ1-2; D unclear. The CDR3 contains 14 residues. Trimming stripped 0 bases from V and 4 bases from J, with 9 bases between. Germline values: CDR1 SEHNR, CDR2 FQNEAQ (reference sequence). In DNA form, the CDR3 reads TGTGCCAGCAGCTTAGCCCCCAGCGCCTATGGCTACACCTTC. Translated: CASSLAPSAYGYTF.

The chain employs TRBV14 and TRBJ2-5; D possibly matches TRBD1 or TRBD2 (5 bases each). The germline CDR1 and CDR2 sequences are SGHDN and FVKESK. Trimming stripped 3 bases from V and 1 base from J, with 12 bases between. The CDR3 runs 15 residues. DNA for the CDR3: TGTGCCAGCAGCCACTGGGACGGCTTCCAAGAGACCCAGTACTTC. Translated, it gives CASSHWDGFQETQYF.

This clone counts as medium-sized. Here the CDR3 DNA reads TGTGCCAGCACCGCTGGGGGCGGTCTATATAATTCACCCCTCCACTTT. Translated, it gives CASTAGGGLYNSPLHF. The chain joins TRBV28 to TRBJ1-6, with D possibly matching TRBD1 (6 bases). V lost 7 bases and J 4 bases, leaving 17 bases between the germline ends. This CDR3 comprises 16 residues. Germline CDR1 and CDR2: MDHEN and SYDVKM.

There are many counts of this clone. The gene calls are TRBV24-1 and TRBJ1-5, with a weak D call TRBD1 (6 bases). V lost 6 bases and J lost 7, with 9 bases in between. Germline V lookup: CDR1 KGHDR, CDR2 SFDVKD. This CDR3 spans 12 amino acids. The CDR3 protein is CATSRGPQPQHF. CDR3 coding DNA: TGTGCCACCAGTCGGGGGCCGCAGCCCCAGCATTTT.

Ten or more counts support this clone. The chain joins TRBV25-1 to TRBJ2-3; 8 nucleotides agree with TRBD2. This CDR3 is 18 amino acids long. Germline-derived CDR1 and CDR2 are MGHDK and SYGVNS. V lost 2 bases and J lost 5; bases outside the gene matches: 15. CDR3 DNA: TGTGCCAGCAGTGAAATTCGAGAAAAGCGGGAGAGTATAGATACGCAGTATTTT. This codes for CASSEIREKRESIDTQYF.

J is TRBJ2-1 and V is TRBV19, with 8 bases that match TRBD2. Looked up from germline, CDR1 is LNHDA and CDR2 is SQIVND (reference sequence). The CDR3 length is 16 residues. V was clipped by 6 bases and J by 0 bases; unmatched bases: 7. CDR3 nucleotides: TGTGCCAGTAGCGCGAGGGGACTAGGCTCCTACAATGAGCAGTTCTTC. Its translation is CASSARGLGSYNEQFF.

Regarding this clone: At one of its ends the junction is not consistent with the germline gene, which may arise from a read error. The rearrangement links TRBV6-5 to TRBJ2-7; 7 bases fit TRBD1. CDR1 is MNHEY, CDR2 SVGAGI, per germline. The CDR3 spans 13 residues. In nucleotides, the CDR3 is TGTGCGAGCAGTTCGGGACAGTTATACGAGCTGTACTTC. Translating gives CASSSGQLYELYF.

This clone was recorded at least ten times. The rearrangement uses TRBV11-1 and TRBJ2-3; D perhaps matches TRBD1 (6 bases). V lost 5 bases, J lost 2 bases, and 17 bases lay in between. The CDR3 runs to 16 residues. Germline loops: CDR1 SGHAT, CDR2 FQDESV (reference sequence). CDR3 in amino acids: CASSIETGAPTDTQYF. The CDR3 nucleotides read TGTGCCAGCAGCATAGAGACAGGCGCGCCCACAGATACGCAGTATTTT. The variable domain in full, completed from reference TRBV11-1 and TRBJ2-3, reads EAEVAQSPRYKITEKSQAVAFWCDPISGHATLYWYRQILGQGPELLVQFQDESVVDDSQLPKDRFSAERLKGVDSTLKIQPAELGDSAMYLCASSIETGAPTDTQYFGPGTRLTVL.

This clone was seen repeatedly, ten times or more. V gene TRBV12-3 or TRBV12-4 combines with J gene TRBJ1-3; D remains unclear. V was cut by 3 bases and J by 2 bases, with 2 bases left in between. The CDR3 extends over 12 amino acids. CDR3 protein: CASSLTGNTIYF. The CDR3 nucleotides are TGTGCCAGCAGTTTGACTGGAAACACCATATATTTT.

This clone has a count of ten or more. A much bigger clone sits one base away, suggesting this may be a read error. The J gene is TRBJ2-1, the V gene TRBV12-3 or TRBV12-4, with a possible D match to TRBD1 (6 bases). The CDR3 covers 15 residues. Trimming cost V 11 bases and J 5 bases, with 22 bases left between them. Here the CDR3 reads CARAYRVNSDNEQFF. In nucleotides, the CDR3 is TGTGCCCGCGCGTACAGGGTTAATTCGGACAATGAGCAGTTCTTC.

This clone was recorded a few times. One junction end disagrees with the germline gene, perhaps due to a read error. The chain is built from TRBV6-6 and TRBJ1-5, with no clear D. Germline CDR1 and CDR2: MNHNY and SVGAGI (reference sequence). The CDR3 totals 17 residues. The CDR3 sequence: CASNYGPVGLRNQPQHF. Written as DNA, the CDR3 is TGTGCCAGCAATTACGGTCCTGTGGGTTTGCGTAATCAGCCCCAGCATTTT.

This clone turned up a few times. The V gene is TRBV6-1, the J gene TRBJ2-7; 11 bases are shared with TRBD2. The CDR3 extends over 15 amino acids. Germline V gene lookup returns CDR1 MNHNS and CDR2 SASEGT. V was pared by 5 bases and J by 4 bases, with 7 bases of the junction left unmatched. The CDR3 sequence: CASSRSTSGRYEQYF. The CDR3 DNA reads as TGTGCCAGCAGTCGTTCAACTAGCGGGAGATACGAGCAGTACTTC.

This clone has a count of ten or more. V and J are TRBV19 and TRBJ2-3; TRBD2 aligns across 8 bases. The CDR3 extends over 15 amino acids. Germline lookup yields CDR1 LNHDA and CDR2 SQIVND (reference sequence). V lost 6 bases and J lost 0; bases outside the gene matches: 5. The CDR3 reads CASSGRAQSTDTQYF. As DNA, the CDR3 is TGTGCCAGTAGCGGGAGGGCTCAAAGCACAGATACGCAGTATTTT.

In its sample, this clone is medium-sized. The chain has TRBV6-2 or TRBV6-3 and TRBJ2-7; perhaps TRBD2 as D (5 bases). V was pared by 6 bases and J by 0 bases, with 15 bases between. The germline CDR1 and CDR2 sequences are MNHEY and SVGEGT. This CDR3 is 15 amino acids long. CDR3 nucleotide sequence: TGTGCCAGCAGCCTAAGCGGCAGACCCTCCTACGAGCAGTACTTC. This translates into CASSLSGRPSYEQYF.

V and J are TRBV5-1 and TRBJ2-5; 8 nucleotides agree with TRBD2. Judging by the DNA end, TRBJ2-1 fits better; the J call may be wrong. The germline V gene has CDR1 SGHRS and CDR2 YFSETQ. The CDR3 runs 14 residues. CDR3 sequence (DNA): TGCGCCAGCAACTCGGGACTAGAGTACAATGAGCAGTTCTTC. This codes for CASNSGLEYNEQFF.

Many counts were recorded for this clone. The rearrangement joins TRBV7-9 to TRBJ1-2, with no clear D. Germline lookup yields CDR1 SEHNR and CDR2 FQNEAQ (reference sequence). V lost 1 base, J lost 4 bases, and 4 bases lay in between. The CDR3 has 12 residues. CDR3 in DNA: TGTGCCAGCAGCTTAGAGATCTATGGCTACACCTTC. Its protein is CASSLEIYGYTF.

There are many counts of this clone. This rearrangement joins TRBV20-1 to TRBJ1-3; perhaps TRBD1 as D (6 bases). The CDR3 covers 18 residues. Trimming pared 3 bases from V and 0 bases from J, leaving 21 bases between. Germline CDR1 DFQATT, CDR2 SNEGSKA (reference sequence). CDR3 DNA sequence: TGCAGTGCTAGGGCTAAGAGGGGGGCGCCGATCTCTGGAAACACCATATATTTT. It encodes CSARAKRGAPISGNTIYF.

This clone came up many times. An end of the junction differs from the germline gene, which may be a read error. This chain joins TRBV18 and TRBJ2-7; 10 bases line up with TRBD1. From germline, CDR1 is KGHSH and CDR2 LQKENI. The CDR3 is made up of 15 amino acids. The CDR3 sequence: CASSLLGTGANEQHF. The CDR3 DNA is TGTGCCAGCTCCCTCCTAGGGACAGGGGCCAACGAGCAGCACTTC.

There are many counts of this clone. The chain joins TRBV20-1 to TRBJ1-1, with a weak D call TRBD1 (6 bases). Trimming left V 5 bases short and J 6 bases short, with 13 bases between. There are 12 residues in the CDR3. The germline V gene has CDR1 DFQATT and CDR2 SNEGSKA (reference sequence). CDR3 residues: CSAHLRGSEAFF. The CDR3 DNA reads as TGCAGTGCTCACCTCAGGGGCTCTGAAGCTTTCTTT.

This clone was counted at least ten times. One end of the junction is discordant with germline, which a read error may explain. The chain has TRBV5-1 and TRBJ1-1, with D possibly TRBD1 on 6 matching bases. CDR1 SGHRS and CDR2 YFSETQ come from the germline V gene. The CDR3 is 11 amino acids. CDR3 coding DNA: TGCGCCAGCGGCTTCGGACAGGAAGCTTTCTTT. Protein: CASGFGQEAFF.

Many counts were recorded for this clone. V usage is TRBV27 and J usage is TRBJ1-5; no firm D call. Deletions cut 5 bases from V and 3 bases from J, with 14 bases between. The germline V gene encodes CDR1 MNHEY and CDR2 SMNVEV (reference sequence). This CDR3 region has 15 residues. The CDR3: CASSPDTGFNQPQHF. The CDR3, as DNA: TGTGCCAGCAGTCCCGACACCGGCTTCAATCAGCCCCAGCATTTT.

This clone appeared many times. The rearrangement joins TRBV12-3 or TRBV12-4 to TRBJ1-5, with 7 bases lining up with TRBD1. The V segment lost 5 bases and the J segment 7 bases; nucleotides outside the gene matches: 2. The CDR3 is 12 residues long. The chain's CDR3 is CASSATGQPQHF. In DNA form, the CDR3 reads TGTGCCAGCAGTGCGACAGGGCAGCCCCAGCATTTT.

This clone came up many times. CDR3 in DNA: TGTGCCAGCAGCTTAGTGTATCCCTCTGGGGCCAACGTCCTGACTTTC. Its translation: CASSLVYPSGANVLTF. The chain employs TRBV11-2 and TRBJ2-6; D not certain. There are 16 residues in the CDR3. V lost 1 base, J lost 0 bases, and 7 bases lay in between. In germline, CDR1 is SGHAT, CDR2 FQNNGV.

Concerning this clone itself: A junction end diverges from the germline sequence, so it may reflect a read error. The chain links TRBV20-1 to TRBJ2-7; 9 bases are a match to TRBD2. Germline CDR1 is DFQATT and CDR2 is SNEGSKA (reference sequence). The CDR3 totals 15 residues. The CDR3 DNA reads TGCAGCGCTAGAGATCGGGAGCGGGGGGCGATTGAGCAGTACTTC. This sequence encodes CSARDRERGAIEQYF.

Remarks on this clone: Its ends do not fully match the called genes, so a read error is possible. This chain joins TRBV19 and TRBJ1-2, with D unresolved. In germline, CDR1 is LNHDA, CDR2 SQIVND (reference sequence). The CDR3 sequence is 18 residues long. The CDR3 region is CSSIIYGRTALYLYGYTF. The DNA of the CDR3 is TGTTCCAGTATTATATATGGACGGACTGCCCTTTACCTTTATGGCTACACCTTC. The full variable domain, completed using reference TRBV19 and TRBJ1-2, is DGGITQSPKYLFRKEGQNVTLSCEQNLNHDAMYWYRQDPGQGLRLIYYSQIVNDFQKGDIAEGYSVSREKKESFPLTVTSAQKNPTAFYLCSSIIYGRTALYLYGYTFGSGTRLTVV.